Below are 13 T cell receptor beta chains sequenced from a single sample in a study of OX40 agonist ivuxolimab in advanced cancers. Profiling relied on immunoSEQ multiplex PCR, and the TCRdb table lists in-frame clones only, not all of them. The data show about 60,000 clones, with around 90% seen just once and roughly 17% held by the top ten. The sample consisted of CD4+ or CD8+ T cells sorted from blood, taken in a trial of the OX40 agonist ivuxolimab. The receptors shown here come from an adult with an advanced solid tumor such as melanoma, head and neck, liver or kidney cancer.

With respect to this clone: Compared with germline, one end of the junction differs, possibly owing to a read error. Other DNA sequences of this sample code for an identical CDR3. The chain is built from TRBV30 and TRBJ1-6; D unresolved. The CDR3 is 11 amino acids. The germline CDR1 and CDR2 sequences are GTSNPN and SVGIG (reference sequence). CDR3 nucleotides: TGTGCCTGGAGTGGGAATTCACCTCTCCACTTT. Amino acid sequence: CAWSGNSPLHF.

This clone came up a few times. The chain uses TRBV7-3 and TRBJ1-5, with unresolved D. Germline assignment: CDR1 SGHTA and CDR2 FQGTGA. Trimming stripped 5 bases from V and 7 bases from J, with 12 bases between. CDR3 size: 13 residues. CDR3 coding DNA: TGTGCCAGCAGCCTTGGGCTGGGGCAGCCCCAGCATTTT. The encoded protein is CASSLGLGQPQHF.

This clone occurred once. This rearrangement joins TRBV28 to TRBJ1-6, with unresolved D. The CDR3 length is 12 residues. With 1 base removed from V and 12 bases from J, the gap between germline ends came to 7 bases. Germline values: CDR1 MDHEN, CDR2 SYDVKM. CDR3 bases: TGTGCCAGCAGTTTATTGGAGAAACCCCTCCACTTT. Translation: CASSLLEKPLHF.

The chain carries TRBV28 and TRBJ1-2; D remains unclear. Trimming pared 2 bases from V and 8 bases from J, leaving 12 bases between. The CDR3 has 13 residues. The germline CDR1 and CDR2 sequences are MDHEN and SYDVKM. The DNA for the CDR3 is TGTGCCAGCAGTTTAACGGGGATAGGAGGCTACACCTTC. This encodes CASSLTGIGGYTF.

The chain uses TRBV5-6 and TRBJ2-7, with TRBD1 identical over 7 bases. The CDR3 has 14 residues. Unmatched junction bases numbered 7, after V lost 4 bases and J lost 3 bases. Germline loops: CDR1 SGHDT, CDR2 YYEEEE. The CDR3 DNA sequence: TGTGCCAGCAGCCCTCCAGGGGGTCACTACGAGCAGTACTTC. Translating it yields CASSPPGGHYEQYF.

The chain recombines TRBV5-5 with TRBJ1-2; the match to TRBD1 covers 10 bases. After removal of 2 bases from V and 7 bases from J, the junction contained 11 bases not matched to a gene. The CDR3 consists of 16 residues. Germline CDR1 reads SGHKS; CDR2 reads YYEKEE (reference sequence). CDR3 sequence reads: CASSLGDRGQSAGYTF. In nucleotides, the CDR3 is TGTGCCAGCAGCTTAGGAGACAGGGGGCAATCGGCTGGCTACACCTTC.

This chain links TRBV6-4 with TRBJ2-2; a possible D gene is TRBD1 (5 bases). Germline V gene lookup returns CDR1 MRHNA and CDR2 SNTAGT. This CDR3 has 14 amino acids. V lost 0 bases, J lost 3 bases, and 5 bases lay in between. This CDR3 is CASSDSGDTGELFF. The CDR3 DNA is TGTGCCAGCAGTGACTCAGGGGACACCGGGGAGCTGTTTTTT.

In the case of this clone: One junction end does not reproduce the germline sequence, and a read error may be involved. The CDR3 protein is CAISAGLSYEQYF. DNA for the CDR3: TGTGCCATCAGTGCGGGGCTATCCTACGAGCAGTACTTC. The chain has TRBV6-6 and TRBJ2-7; perhaps TRBD2 as D (6 bases). CDR3 length: 13 residues. Germline CDR1 and CDR2: MNHNY and SVGAGI (reference sequence).

This chain links TRBV5-1 with TRBJ2-1; TRBD2 aligns across 9 bases. CDR3 length: 15 residues. Germline V lookup: CDR1 SGHRS, CDR2 YFSETQ. V lost 2 bases, J lost 5 bases, and 5 bases stayed unmatched. The CDR3 DNA is TGCGCCAGCAGCTTCAGACTAGCGGAAAACAATGAGCAGTTCTTC. Amino acid sequence: CASSFRLAENNEQFF.

The V call is TRBV4-1, the J call TRBJ2-2; D is unresolved. The ends were cut back, 0 bases at V and 0 bases at J, with 17 bases in the middle. The CDR3 consists of 19 residues. CDR1 is MGHRA, CDR2 YSYEKL, per germline. This CDR3 reads CASSQDYYSLDPNTGELFF. DNA for the CDR3: TGCGCCAGCAGCCAAGATTATTACAGCTTGGACCCGAACACCGGGGAGCTGTTTTTT.

The rearrangement uses TRBV11-2 and TRBJ2-7, with D possibly TRBD2 on 6 matching bases. CDR1 SGHAT and CDR2 FQNNGV come from the germline V gene. V was pared by 4 bases and J by 0 bases, with 10 bases between. This CDR3 contains 14 residues. CDR3 nucleotides: TGTGCCAGCAGCTCCCGACTAGACTCCTACGAGCAGTACTTC. This gives the protein CASSSRLDSYEQYF.

The chain is built from TRBV7-9 and TRBJ2-2; D is undetermined. Germline assignment: CDR1 SEHNR and CDR2 FQNEAQ (reference sequence). The CDR3 spans 14 residues. Trimming removed 8 bases at V and 2 bases at J, with 12 bases between. CDR3 residues: CASGVPTNTGELFF. CDR3 nucleotide sequence: TGTGCCAGCGGGGTACCGACAAACACCGGGGAGCTGTTTTTT.

This chain uses TRBV6-6 with TRBJ2-3; unclear D gene. Germline loops: CDR1 MNHNY, CDR2 SVGAGI (reference sequence). This CDR3 has 15 amino acids. V lost 6 bases to trimming and J lost 6 bases, with 19 bases between them. The CDR3 protein is CASRPTGLMWDTQYF. In nucleotides, the CDR3 is TGTGCCAGCAGGCCGACGGGCCTGATGTGGGATACGCAGTATTTT.